This TCR beta chain was documented in a study of blood T cell repertoires in COVID-19. The CDR3 has 16 amino acids. The germline V gene has CDR1 ENHRY and CDR2 SYGVKD. V lost 5 bases and J lost 0, with 14 bases in between. Profiled with immunoSEQ multiplex PCR; TCRdb holds only in-frame clones, not every one. Found here are about 59,000 clones, around four fifths of them singletons; the top ten hold 10% to 15%. V usage is TRBV10-3 and J usage is TRBJ1-3, with a weak D call TRBD1 (6 bases). The source is a man older than 75 with acute or convalescent COVID-19. The source material was peripheral blood. The CDR3 is CAISRTGGNSGNTIYF. CDR3 in DNA: TGTGCCATCAGTAGGACGGGGGGCAACTCTGGAAACACCATATATTTT.